A selection of T cell receptor beta chains follows, all from one sample in a study of blood T cells in healthy people across ages. Each CDR3 protein gets one entry after TCRdb re-called the 5' RACE reads with MiXCR. The sample carries 1.5 million to 2 million distinct CDR3 sequences, approximately 30% recorded once. Material for sequencing was blood. The receptors stem from a woman in her twenties or thirties in good health. The CDR3 runs from the conserved cysteine through the conserved F or W. D genes are given only for firm matches. Rows may omit the clone size; those that give it use once, few, many or a size class.

v_call	clone_size	j_call	d_call	cdr3_nt	cdr3_aa
TRBV7-2	-	TRBJ2-5	-	TGTGCCAGCAGCTTAGGGGCTGGAAACAGGGCCCAAGAGACCCAGTACTTC	CASSLGAGNRAQETQYF
TRBV18	-	TRBJ2-3	-	TGTGCCAGCTCACGAGCGACAGCAGATACGCAGTATTTT	CASSRATADTQYF
TRBV6-5	few	TRBJ1-2	-	TGTGCCAGCAGTTATGGACATTCCGAACGAGCTAACTATGGCTACACCTTC	CASSYGHSERANYGYTF
TRBV4-2	-	TRBJ2-5	TRBD1	TGTGCCAGCGGTCAGACAGGGAAGAACCAAGAGACCCAGTACTTC	CASGQTGKNQETQYF
TRBV15	few	TRBJ2-3	-	TGTGCCACCAGCAGCGGTAGAAGCGACAGCACAGATACGCAGTATTTT	CATSSGRSDSTDTQYF
TRBV12-3/TRBV12-4	-	TRBJ1-2	TRBD1	TGTGCCAGCACTGCACAGGGGTTGAAGCGGCGGGGCTACACCTTC	CASTAQGLKRRGYTF
TRBV5-1	many	TRBJ1-2	TRBD1	TGCGCCAGCAGCCAGATGACAGGGGATGATGGCTACACCTTC	CASSQMTGDDGYTF
TRBV29-1	-	TRBJ1-1	-	TGCAGCGTTGATCGCCGGATGAATACTGAAGCTTTCTTT	CSVDRRMNTEAFF
TRBV7-2	-	TRBJ2-1	-	TGTGCCAGCAGCTTAGAGACACGCAATGAGCAGTTCTTC	CASSLETRNEQFF
TRBV18	few	TRBJ2-1	-	TGTGCCAGCTCACCAGGCAGGTTAATGGACAATGAGCAGTTCTTC	CASSPGRLMDNEQFF
TRBV10-3	-	TRBJ2-3	TRBD1	TGTGCCACCCGGACAGGGAGTGCCACAGATACGCAGTATTTT	CATRTGSATDTQYF
TRBV27	many	TRBJ2-7	-	TGTGCCTCCGGTCGGGGGACCTACGAGCAGTACTTC	CASGRGTYEQYF
TRBV12-3/TRBV12-4	many	TRBJ2-5	-	TGTGCCAGCAAGGCAGGAGGAGAGACCCAGTACTTC	CASKAGGETQYF
TRBV4-1	-	TRBJ1-4	-	TGCGCCAGCAGCCAAGGACCCACCCTTGAAAAACTGTTTTTT	CASSQGPTLEKLFF
TRBV9	-	TRBJ2-5	-	TGTGCCAGCAGCGTATCCCCAGCACGGACCAGTCCAGAGACCCAGTACTTC	CASSVSPARTSPETQYF
TRBV27	-	TRBJ1-3	-	TGTGCCAGCAGTTCCTCCAGGGCTTATGGAAACACCATATATTTT	CASSSSRAYGNTIYF
TRBV20-1	few	TRBJ2-7	-	TGCAGTGCAAAAAGGGAAGAGCAGTACTTC	CSAKREEQYF
TRBV20-1	once	TRBJ2-7	-	TGCAGTGCTAGCAGTGACGGCTTCCCCTACGAGGGGGAGTACTTC	CSASSDGFPYEGEYF
TRBV2	-	TRBJ2-1	TRBD2	TGTGCCAGCAGTGAATGGGCTAGCGGGGCTGATGAGCAGTTCTTC	CASSEWASGADEQFF
TRBV2	-	TRBJ2-5	-	TGTGCCAGCAGTGAATATATGGGGGGGCGAGAGACCCAGTACTTC	CASSEYMGGRETQYF
TRBV5-5	-	TRBJ2-5	-	TGTGCCAGCAGCTCCGCTAGCAGAGTTCAAGAGACCCAGTACTTC	CASSSASRVQETQYF
TRBV7-9	-	TRBJ2-3	-	TGTGCCAGCAGTCCCCGGGACAAGGAAACAGATACGCAGTATTTT	CASSPRDKETDTQYF
TRBV12-3/TRBV12-4	-	TRBJ2-2	-	TGTGCCAGCAGCCCCGCCCCTTTCGGGGAGCTGTTTTTT	CASSPAPFGELFF
TRBV12-3/TRBV12-4	few	TRBJ2-1	TRBD2	TGTGCCAGCAGCCAGACTAGCGGGAGATCCAATGAGCAGTTCTTC	CASSQTSGRSNEQFF
TRBV11-2	-	TRBJ2-5	-	TGTGCCAGCAGCTTAGACGGGGCGGGACCAGAGACCCAGTACTTC	CASSLDGAGPETQYF
TRBV9	-	TRBJ2-7	TRBD2	TGTGCCAGCAGCCCAACTAGCGGGAGTGGTTACGAGCAGTACTTC	CASSPTSGSGYEQYF
TRBV6-2/TRBV6-3	-	TRBJ1-1	-	TGTGCCAGCAGCAACACAGGATTTGACATGAACACTGAAGCTTTCTTT	CASSNTGFDMNTEAFF
TRBV6-6	few	TRBJ2-5	-	TGTGCCGGCAGTTACGACCCCAAGGTGGGGGAGGAGACCCAGTACTTC	CAGSYDPKVGEETQYF
TRBV9	once	TRBJ2-3	-	TGTGCCGGCAGCGTAGGGGCCTCCGAATACACAGATACGCAGTATTTT	CAGSVGASEYTDTQYF
TRBV27	-	TRBJ2-7	-	TGTGCCAGCAGTTTATCGGTAGGCGCCACCTACGAGCAGTACTTC	CASSLSVGATYEQYF
TRBV28	many	TRBJ2-7	TRBD2	TGTGCCAGCCAAGCGGGGCACGAGCAGTACTTC	CASQAGHEQYF
TRBV5-1	few	TRBJ2-5	-	TGCGCCAGCAGCTTGGGCAGTCGGAACCAAGAGACCCAGTACTTC	CASSLGSRNQETQYF
TRBV2	-	TRBJ1-5	-	TGTGTCAGCCAAAGGGGTTCGGGCCAGCCCCAGCATTTT	CVSQRGSGQPQHF
TRBV20-1	-	TRBJ2-3	-	TGCAGTGCCTTCCCGCCAGATACCACAGATACGCAGTATTTT	CSAFPPDTTDTQYF
TRBV7-8	few	TRBJ2-2	TRBD2	TGTGCCAGCAGCTTAGTTACTAGCGGGCGGGGCGGGGAGCTGTTTTTT	CASSLVTSGRGGELFF
TRBV9	few	TRBJ2-3	-	TGTGCCAGCGGCGAGGACGGACTCACAGATACGCAGTATTTT	CASGEDGLTDTQYF
TRBV3-1	-	TRBJ2-5	-	TGTGCCAGCAGCCAAGAGTTGAGAAAGGCCCAGTACTTC	CASSQELRKAQYF
TRBV7-2	few	TRBJ2-1	-	TGTGCCAGCAGCCCAGAGGCGGGACCCTTTAATGAGCAGTTCTTC	CASSPEAGPFNEQFF
TRBV20-1	-	TRBJ2-5	TRBD2	TGCAGTGCTAGACTGACGGGGGGGGCCGAGACCCAGTACTTC	CSARLTGGAETQYF
TRBV6-6	-	TRBJ1-4	-	TGTGCCAGCAGTAACGGACAGCCGATCGAAAAACTGTTTTTT	CASSNGQPIEKLFF
TRBV7-6	few	TRBJ2-7	TRBD2	TGTGCCAGCAGCTTAGCGGCGGGAACCGGGACTACCCTCTACGAGCAGTACTTC	CASSLAAGTGTTLYEQYF
TRBV30	few	TRBJ2-3	-	TGTGCCTGGAGTGTACGGGCAGGAACAGATACGCAGTATTTT	CAWSVRAGTDTQYF
TRBV9	few	TRBJ2-3	-	TGTGCCAGCAGCGTAGGATCGGCGGCAACAGATACGCAGTATTTT	CASSVGSAATDTQYF
TRBV7-2	-	TRBJ1-5	-	TGTGCCAGCAGCTTAATGGCAGGCGGGGATCAGCCCCAGCATTTT	CASSLMAGGDQPQHF